The present TCR beta chain was sequenced within a study of T cell responses to AZD1222 COVID-19 vaccine. Study outcomes and limitations: The sample set comprised mostly white British donors with more females, and clonal diversity was possibly underestimated. Increases in Spike-specific TCR breadth and depth were seen after two AZD1222 doses. Regions left unmutated in variants are reportedly the target of nearly half of spike-specific TCRs. Dominant at 160-218 and 743-854, vaccine-associated CD4 TCRs also spanned spike.

Repertoires were generated with immunoSEQ multiplex PCR, while TCRdb's copy carries only in-frame clones and drops some. This repertoire shows 180,000 or so clones, 94% found once; its top ten account for about 0.6%. Germline V lookup: CDR1 LNHDA, CDR2 SQIVND (reference sequence). The ends were cut back, 6 bases at V and 1 base at J, with 14 bases in the middle. This CDR3 is built from 15 residues. Regarding this clone: Antigen: not known.

This clonotype was obtained from an adult in good health. The sequencing here drew on peripheral blood, taken on day 0 of AZD1222 vaccination. The V call is TRBV19, the J call TRBJ2-3; D is possibly TRBD1 (5 bases). The CDR3: CASRGRPERTDTQYF. The CDR3 DNA sequence: TGTGCCAGTAGGGGGCGACCGGAGCGCACAGATACGCAGTATTTT.